This passage covers 15 T cell receptor beta chains from one sample sequenced in a study of cytomegalovirus exposure and HLA in healthy donors listed by TCRdb under 2017. Receptor amplification or capture employed the immunoSEQ multiplex PCR assay. For the multiplex PCR, a mixture combining 60 forward primers for TCR Vbeta segments and 13 reverse primers for TCR Jbeta segments was used. Entries here come from immuneACCESS through TCRdb and include only in-frame sequences with V and J called. Some clones fail to appear in such tables; in the studies checked, an unresolved V gene covers under half of the shortfall, and the cause of the remainder is unknown. In this sample's table one finds approximately 30,000 clones. Approximately 4.5% of the sample goes to the ten largest clones. The sequenced material came from PBMCs. The receptors were sampled from a woman in her 40s in good health and CMV-seropositive.

The V call is TRBV19, the J call TRBJ1-4, with D possibly being TRBD1 (5 bases). From germline, CDR1 is LNHDA and CDR2 SQIVND (reference sequence). This CDR3 contains 15 residues. V was clipped by 6 bases and J by 1 base, with 12 bases between them. Here the CDR3 reads CASRNKGLTNEKLFF. The CDR3 coding sequence is TGTGCCAGTAGGAATAAGGGGTTAACTAATGAAAAACTGTTTTTT. The whole variable domain, remainder taken from reference TRBV19 and TRBJ1-4, is DGGITQSPKYLFRKEGQNVTLSCEQNLNHDAMYWYRQDPGQGLRLIYYSQIVNDFQKGDIAEGYSVSREKKESFPLTVTSAQKNPTAFYLCASRNKGLTNEKLFFGSGTQLSVL.

This chain uses TRBV10-1 with TRBJ2-7; weak D call: TRBD1 (5 bases). This CDR3 spans 13 amino acids. Germline V gene sequence: CDR1 WNHNN, CDR2 SYGVQD (reference sequence). V was trimmed by 8 bases and J by 1 base, leaving 12 bases between them. The CDR3 region is CASSQGPSYEQYF. Written as DNA, the CDR3 is TGCGCCAGCTCTCAGGGTCCTTCCTACGAGCAGTACTTC.

This sequence joins TRBV20-1 and TRBJ2-7, with D tentatively TRBD1 (5 bases). V was cut by 4 bases and J by 8 bases, with 12 bases left in between. Per germline, CDR1 DFQATT and CDR2 SNEGSKA (reference sequence). The CDR3 covers 11 residues. The CDR3: CSATFGAQQYF. The CDR3 region has the DNA TGCAGTGCTACCTTTGGGGCACAGCAGTACTTC.

The chain employs TRBV27 and TRBJ1-5, with a tentative D call TRBD1 (6 bases). Germline V CDR1 and CDR2: MNHEY, SMNVEV (reference sequence). V lost 8 bases and J lost 4, with 15 bases in between. This CDR3 comprises 14 residues. CDR3 amino acids: CASSKQGNNQPQHF. The CDR3 nucleotides read TGTGCCAGCTCCAAACAGGGAAATAATCAGCCCCAGCATTTT.

The CDR3 sequence is CASSLSEAAVDEQFF. The DNA of the CDR3 is TGTGCCAGCAGTTTATCGGAGGCCGCAGTGGATGAGCAGTTCTTC. The J gene is TRBJ2-1, the V gene TRBV27; maybe TRBD2 (5 bases). The V gene's germline CDR1 is MNHEY and CDR2 SMNVEV (reference sequence). Trimming pared 0 bases from V and 8 bases from J, leaving 14 bases between. The CDR3 totals 15 residues.

The J gene is TRBJ2-2, the V gene TRBV4-1, with TRBD2 matching over 10 bases. The CDR3 runs 15 residues. The ends lost 7 bases at V and 4 bases at J; junction bases unmatched: 6. Germline CDR1 is MGHRA and CDR2 is YSYEKL. The CDR3 nucleotides read TGCGCCAGCACCAAAGCGGGAGGGCGCACCGGGGAGCTGTTTTTT. Translated: CASTKAGGRTGELFF.

The genes are TRBV29-1 and TRBJ2-3; no clear D gene. Germline V gene sequence: CDR1 SQVTM, CDR2 ANQGSEA. Between the trimmed V and J ends, which lost 0 bases and 5 bases, there was a span of 12 bases. The CDR3 has 14 amino acids. CDR3 sequence: CSVEDRGGRDTQYF. CDR3 coding DNA: TGCAGCGTTGAAGATCGCGGCGGCCGAGATACGCAGTATTTT.

The chain couples TRBV7-2 to TRBJ2-7; perhaps TRBD2 as D (5 bases). Trimming took off 1 base at V and 7 bases at J, with 11 bases between the two ends. This CDR3 has 13 residues. Germline-derived CDR1 and CDR2 are SGHTA and FQGNSA. The CDR3 DNA reads as TGTGCCAGCAGCTTAGGGGAGATCACGGAGCAGTACTTC. This gives the protein CASSLGEITEQYF.

V and J are TRBV30 and TRBJ2-3, with 14 positions matching TRBD2. The ends lost 7 bases at V and 3 bases at J; junction bases unmatched: 12. The CDR3 runs 17 residues. Germline values: CDR1 GTSNPN, CDR2 SVGIG (reference sequence). CDR3 amino acids: CASGLAGEMAATDTQYF. In DNA, the CDR3 is TGTGCCTCGGGACTAGCGGGAGAAATGGCGGCAACAGATACGCAGTATTTT.

The chain uses TRBV9 and TRBJ2-7; the D is unclear. Between the trimmed V and J ends, which lost 9 bases and 6 bases, there was a span of 13 bases. This CDR3 comprises 11 residues. The germline gives CDR1 SGDLS, CDR2 YYNGEE. The CDR3 here is CATTLGGEQYF. CDR3 DNA: TGTGCCACAACCCTCGGCGGCGAGCAGTACTTC.

CDR3 residues: CASSQGSGALDNEQFF. DNA for the CDR3: TGTGCCAGCAGCCAAGGTAGCGGGGCCCTCGACAATGAGCAGTTCTTC. This chain connects TRBV14 to TRBJ2-1; 8 nucleotides align to TRBD2. The CDR3 spans 16 residues. Germline lookup yields CDR1 SGHDN and CDR2 FVKESK. V trimming: 1 base; J trimming: 5 bases; junction bases outside the gene matches: 7.

The genes are TRBV9 and TRBJ2-5, with D possibly being TRBD2 (6 bases). Between the trimmed V and J ends, which lost 3 bases and 1 base, there was a span of 22 bases. The germline gives CDR1 SGDLS, CDR2 YYNGEE. The CDR3 length is 18 residues. The CDR3 bases are TGTGCCAGCAGCGGAGGGGCGGGGCTTACAGCCTTCCAAGAGACCCAGTACTTC. Translating it yields CASSGGAGLTAFQETQYF.

V and J are TRBV5-1 and TRBJ2-7; a weak D match, TRBD1 (5 bases). The CDR3 runs 15 residues. Germline CDR1 SGHRS, CDR2 YFSETQ. V was pared by 5 bases and J by 2 bases, with 17 bases between. DNA for the CDR3: TGCGCCAGCAGTCCAGCGCAGGGTGTCCCCTACGAGCAGTACTTC. Protein product: CASSPAQGVPYEQYF. The variable domain in full, completed from reference TRBV5-1 and TRBJ2-7, reads KAGVTQTPRYLIKTRGQQVTLSCSPISGHRSVSWYQQTPGQGLQFLFEYFSETQRNKGNFPGRFSGRQFSNSRSEMNVSTLELGDSALYLCASSPAQGVPYEQYFGPGTRLTVT.

The CDR3 DNA follows: TGTGCCAGCAGACCCGGACTAGCGAGGAACACAGATACGCAGTATTTT. Protein sequence: CASRPGLARNTDTQYF. The chain recombines TRBV2 with TRBJ2-3; 9 nucleotides line up with TRBD2. The CDR3 is 16 residues long. The J segment lost 2 bases and the V segment lost 6 bases, leaving 9 bases of the junction unmatched. Germline-derived CDR1 and CDR2 are SNHLY and FYNNEI.

The chain couples TRBV6-1 to TRBJ2-3; tentatively, D is TRBD1 (5 bases). The CDR3 runs 16 residues. Germline values: CDR1 MNHNS, CDR2 SASEGT. Trimming left V 2 bases short and J 0 bases short, with 12 bases between. The CDR3 region has the DNA TGTGCCAGCAGTGAATCTATAGGGGCGAGCACAGATACGCAGTATTTT. Its translation: CASSESIGASTDTQYF.